This T cell receptor (beta chain) was retrieved from a study of blood T cells in healthy people across ages. General study points: Estimates of diversity drawn from one million T cells were considered underestimates. Long-lived donors had more naive CD4+ cells and higher diversity than aged donors.

About this clonotype: Its antigen remains unidentified.

The CDR3 covers 13 residues. Germline CDR1 SNHLY, CDR2 FYNNEI. V was clipped by 6 bases and J by 1 base, with 9 bases between them. Then a second PCR, running about 6 to 11 cycles, was carried out with a sample-barcoded 5' primer and a J-beta primer mix. Each cDNA molecule was tagged by a template-switch adaptor with 12 random nucleotides. Each CDR3 protein gets one entry after TCRdb re-called the 5' RACE reads with MiXCR. The data contain 1.8 million or so distinct CDR3 sequences, 30% to 40% of them seen just once; the ten biggest clones take up 23%. RNA extraction gave at least 6 micrograms of total RNA per sample.

Sample: blood. The genes are TRBV2 and TRBJ2-5; D gene ambiguous. The receptor comes from a human donor in good health. The CDR3 region has the DNA TGTGCCAGCAGCAACGAGTTCCAAGAGACCCAGTACTTC. It specifies CASSNEFQETQYF.